A single sample gave rise to the 19 T cell receptor beta chains below, sequenced in a study of T cells in Graves' hyperthyroidism and ophthalmopathy. Researchers amplified the TCR beta CDR3 regions from RNA transcripts. The HTBI set primed first-round TCR CDR3 RT-PCR. Each CDR3 protein is one row after TCRdb ran MiXCR on the multiplex PCR reads. The sample includes 300,000 to 450,000 distinct CDR3 sequences, 13% seen only once; the top ten take around a tenth. Sequences were obtained from blood. Receptors originate from a woman between 18 and 29 years old with Graves' hyperthyroidism.

In the case of this clonotype: A much larger clone is a single base away; this may be a read error. The rearrangement uses TRBV7-9 and TRBJ2-5, with 7 bases lining up with TRBD1. The CDR3 totals 15 residues. Per germline, CDR1 SEHNR and CDR2 FQNEAQ (reference sequence). V was clipped by 6 bases and J by 2 bases; unmatched bases: 9. The CDR3 protein is CASRSDPQGQETQYF. CDR3 DNA sequence: TGTGCCAGCAGGTCCGATCCACAGGGGCAAGAGACCCAGTACTTC.

Ten or more counts support this clonotype. V is TRBV28 and J is TRBJ1-2, with D unresolved. CDR3 length: 11 residues. V was cut by 5 bases and J by 3 bases, with 4 bases left in between. Germline V gene sequence: CDR1 MDHEN, CDR2 SYDVKM. The CDR3 sequence is CASSRDYGYTF. CDR3 DNA sequence: TGTGCCAGCAGTCGAGACTATGGCTACACCTTC.

This clonotype has at least ten counts. The chain couples TRBV6-1 to TRBJ1-1, with TRBD1 identical over 12 bases. Germline trimming cut 6 bases from V and 12 bases from J; bases unmatched to any gene: 8. The germline gives CDR1 MNHNS, CDR2 SASEGT. This CDR3 region has 13 residues. In DNA, the CDR3 is TGTGCCAGCAGACCGGGACAGGGGGCAGGATCTTTCTTT. Translation gives CASRPGQGAGSFF.

This clonotype was observed many times. The chain carries TRBV7-3 and TRBJ1-1; D ambiguous. The V end was cut by 1 base, the J end by 7 bases, with 13 bases between. There are 14 residues in the CDR3. Germline CDR1 and CDR2: SGHTA and FQGTGA. The CDR3 sequence: CASSLKGEESEAFF. The CDR3 coding sequence is TGTGCCAGCAGCTTAAAGGGAGAAGAGAGTGAAGCTTTCTTT. Variable domain in full (rest from reference TRBV7-3 and TRBJ1-1): GAGVSQTPSNKVTEKGKYVELRCDPISGHTALYWYRQSLGQGPEFLIYFQGTGAADDSGLPNDRFFAVRPEGSVSTLKIQRTERGDSAVYLCASSLKGEESEAFFGQGTRLTVV.

This clonotype was seen ten or more times. The chain combines TRBV28 with TRBJ1-5; D is unresolved. V shed 7 bases and J shed 0 bases, with 22 bases lying between them. The CDR3 totals 18 residues. CDR1 MDHEN and CDR2 SYDVKM come from the germline V gene. The CDR3 is CASTPLSGAPYSNQPQHF. The CDR3 nucleotides read TGTGCCAGCACCCCCCTCTCTGGAGCGCCATATAGCAATCAGCCCCAGCATTTT.

In this sample, this clonotype turned up many times. V is TRBV11-2 and J is TRBJ1-2; weak D call: TRBD1 (5 bases). CDR1 and CDR2 (germline): SGHAT, FQNNGV. V shed 7 bases and J shed 9 bases, with 18 bases lying between them. The CDR3 extends over 13 amino acids. The CDR3 sequence is CASTSRAGLSYTF. CDR3 sequence (DNA): TGTGCCAGCACCTCCAGGGCAGGGTTGAGCTACACCTTC.

The V and J genes are TRBV28 and TRBJ1-3; D remains ambiguous. Trimming shortened V by 10 bases and J by 4 bases, and 8 bases separated the two germline ends. Germline V CDR1 and CDR2: MDHEN, SYDVKM. The CDR3 is 11 residues long. CDR3 loop: CATESGNTIYF. The CDR3 DNA is TGTGCCACCGAGTCCGGAAACACCATATATTTT.

The table lists this clonotype with many counts. The gene calls are TRBV27 and TRBJ1-2; TRBD1 agrees at 7 bases. The germline V gene encodes CDR1 MNHEY and CDR2 SMNVEV (reference sequence). V lost 4 bases, J lost 5 bases, and 4 bases stayed unmatched. This CDR3 has 13 residues. CDR3 in DNA: TGTGCCAGCAGTTGGGACAGCATGTATGGCTACACCTTC. Amino acid sequence: CASSWDSMYGYTF.

This clonotype was found a few times. J is TRBJ1-5 and V is TRBV19; D gene ambiguous. Germline CDR1 and CDR2: LNHDA and SQIVND (reference sequence). V lost 3 bases, J lost 0 bases, and 9 bases lay in between. The CDR3 consists of 15 residues. The CDR3 DNA is TGTGCCAGTAGTATGTCTCCATATAGCAATCAGCCCCAGCATTTT. Translating gives CASSMSPYSNQPQHF.

This clonotype was seen at least ten times. This rearrangement joins TRBV20-1 to TRBJ2-1, with no clear D. This CDR3 is built from 15 residues. Trimming took 0 bases from V and 0 from J, leaving 9 bases between them. Germline CDR1 and CDR2: DFQATT and SNEGSKA (reference sequence). CDR3 residues: CSARDPRLSYNEQFF. The CDR3 DNA sequence: TGCAGTGCTAGAGATCCTAGGCTCTCCTACAATGAGCAGTTCTTC.

This clonotype was picked up many times. This chain joins TRBV30 and TRBJ1-1; 10 bases are a match to TRBD1. CDR3 length equals 15 residues. V shed 8 bases and J 0 bases; nucleotides not matched to a gene: 9. Germline V gene data show CDR1 as GTSNPN and CDR2 as SVGIG (reference sequence). The CDR3 region has the DNA TGTGCCAGTGCCGGGACAGGGGCCCTGAACACTGAAGCTTTCTTT. Amino acid sequence: CASAGTGALNTEAFF.

This clonotype was found a few times. V is TRBV20-1 and J is TRBJ2-1, with 11 bases fitting TRBD2. The V and J ends lost 5 bases and 0 bases, in that order; junction bases with no gene match: 3. The CDR3 is 15 residues long. Germline CDR1 and CDR2: DFQATT and SNEGSKA (reference sequence). The CDR3 spells CSASTSGSSYNEQFF. CDR3 DNA: TGCAGTGCTTCTACTAGCGGGAGCTCCTACAATGAGCAGTTCTTC.

This clonotype was counted at least ten times. The chain is built from TRBV11-2 and TRBJ1-2; D unclear. CDR1 is SGHAT, CDR2 FQNNGV, per germline. This CDR3 spans 16 amino acids. V was pared by 5 bases and J by 3 bases, with 19 bases between. The CDR3 loop reads CASSLTTGYRHYGYTF. The CDR3 DNA reads as TGTGCCAGCAGCCTAACAACTGGGTATAGACACTATGGCTACACCTTC.

This clonotype was detected only a few times. J is TRBJ2-2 and V is TRBV7-9, with D possibly being TRBD1 or TRBD2 (5 bases each). Deletions cut 5 bases from V and 3 bases from J, with 16 bases between. Germline V gives CDR1 SEHNR, CDR2 FQNEAQ (reference sequence). The CDR3 totals 16 residues. This CDR3 reads CASSPAPGRDTGELFF. The CDR3 DNA follows: TGTGCCAGCAGCCCGGCCCCGGGGCGGGACACCGGGGAGCTGTTTTTT.

This clonotype appeared many times. The chain's CDR3 is CASSPAQRGNTGELFF. Here the CDR3 DNA reads TGTGCCAGCTCACCAGCCCAGCGGGGGAACACCGGGGAGCTGTTTTTT. This chain uses TRBV18 with TRBJ2-2; 7 bases line up with TRBD2. Germline CDR1 is KGHSH and CDR2 is LQKENI. The junction had 4 bases not matched to a gene; V was cut back by 2 bases and J by 1 base. The CDR3 loop spans 16 amino acids.

This clonotype was seen ten or more times. The V call is TRBV11-2, the J call TRBJ2-1; 11 nucleotides match TRBD2. V shed 1 base and J 8 bases; nucleotides not matched to a gene: 7. The CDR3 covers 16 residues. Germline values: CDR1 SGHAT, CDR2 FQNNGV. Written as DNA, the CDR3 is TGTGCCAGCAGCTTAGGGAAAACTAGCGGGGGTGATGAGCAGTTCTTC. Residues: CASSLGKTSGGDEQFF.

This clonotype was seen many times. Here the CDR3 DNA reads TGTGCCAGCAGTTCTCGCCCCGCCGCGGGAGTTGACGAGCAGTACTTC. This encodes CASSSRPAAGVDEQYF. The chain employs TRBV28 and TRBJ2-7; 7 nucleotides match TRBD2. Per the germline V gene, CDR1 is MDHEN and CDR2 is SYDVKM. V lost 4 bases to trimming and J lost 5 bases; unmatched junction nucleotides: 14. The CDR3 consists of 16 residues.

The table lists this clonotype with many counts. CDR3 nucleotide sequence: TGTGCCAGCAGTTCACCGGGACAGGGGAGGCAGCCCCAGCATTTT. It codes for CASSSPGQGRQPQHF. The chain couples TRBV6-1 to TRBJ1-5; TRBD1 matches 10 bases. This CDR3 is 15 amino acids long. Trimming cost V 5 bases and J 7 bases; bases outside gene matches: 8. CDR1 is MNHNS, CDR2 SASEGT, per germline.

This clonotype was counted at least ten times. This chain links TRBV5-1 with TRBJ2-3, with D unresolved. V lost 4 bases and J lost 4, with 10 bases in between. Germline V gives CDR1 SGHRS, CDR2 YFSETQ. The CDR3 is 13 residues long. CDR3 amino acids: CASSPTYPDTQYF. CDR3 bases: TGCGCCAGCAGCCCGACGTATCCAGATACGCAGTATTTT.